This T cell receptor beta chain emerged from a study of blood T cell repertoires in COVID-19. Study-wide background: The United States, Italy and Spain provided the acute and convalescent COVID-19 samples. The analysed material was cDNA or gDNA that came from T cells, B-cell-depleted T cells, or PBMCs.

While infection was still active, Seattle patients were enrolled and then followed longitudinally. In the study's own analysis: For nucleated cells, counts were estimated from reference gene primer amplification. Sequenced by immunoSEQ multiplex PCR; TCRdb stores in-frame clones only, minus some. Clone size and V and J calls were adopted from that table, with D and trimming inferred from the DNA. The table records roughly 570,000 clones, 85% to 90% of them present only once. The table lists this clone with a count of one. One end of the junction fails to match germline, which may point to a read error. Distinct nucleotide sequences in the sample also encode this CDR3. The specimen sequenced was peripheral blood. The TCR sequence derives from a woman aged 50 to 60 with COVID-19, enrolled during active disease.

This chain's CDR3 is CASSYSGGTEAFF. The CDR3 DNA reads TGTGCCAGCAGCTACTCCGGGGGCACTGAAGCTTTCTTT. This chain connects TRBV6-5 to TRBJ1-1, with D perhaps TRBD1 (5 bases). The germline CDR1 and CDR2 sequences are MNHEY and SVGAGI. There are 13 residues in the CDR3.